The entry below gives a single T cell receptor (beta chain) sequence along with its context. This specimen belongs to a study of T-cell reconstitution after alpha-beta-depleted transplantation in children. Unique molecular identifiers were incorporated into the prepared TCRbeta library. Each CDR3 protein gets one entry after TCRdb re-called the PCR reads with MiXCR. Of almost 600,000 distinct CDR3 sequences in the sample, roughly 27% were seen once. Sequenced material: PBMCs, taken before TCRalphabeta/CD19-depleted stem cell transplant. This TCR derives from a boy less than two years old with Wiskott-Aldrich syndrome, due to receive a stem cell transplant.

CDR3 sequence (DNA): TGCGCCAGCAGCCCGGACATCTTTGGCTACACCTTC. It yields the protein CASSPDIFGYTF. The V and J genes are TRBV5-1 and TRBJ1-2; perhaps TRBD1 as D (5 bases). Trimming pared 4 bases from V and 7 bases from J, leaving 11 bases between. This CDR3 comprises 12 residues. Germline CDR1 reads SGHRS; CDR2 reads YFSETQ.